Listed here are 8 T cell receptor beta chains from one sample, sequenced in a study of blood T cell repertoires in COVID-19. TCRdb's copy holds only in-frame clones and misses some; the assay was immunoSEQ multiplex PCR. Of around 85,000 clones in the sample, roughly 90% were seen once. Sequenced sample: PBMCs or T cells enriched from blood (not recorded which). These receptors came from a woman between 45 and 60 years old with acute COVID-19.

The CDR3 sequence is CASRKTGDTGELFF. The CDR3 bases are TGTGCCAGCAGAAAGACAGGGGACACCGGGGAGCTGTTTTTT. The chain is built from TRBV5-4 and TRBJ2-2, with TRBD1 matching 8 bases. This CDR3 is built from 14 residues. V was pared by 5 bases and J by 3 bases, with 3 bases of the junction left unmatched. CDR1 is SGHNT, CDR2 YYREEE, per germline (reference sequence). Filled out from reference TRBV5-4 and TRBJ2-2, the complete variable domain reads ETGVTQSPTHLIKTRGQQVTLRCSSQSGHNTVSWYQQALGQGPQFIFQYYREEENGRGNFPPRFSGLQFPNYSSELNVNALELDDSALYLCASRKTGDTGELFFGEGSRLTVL.

This clone was seen once. The chain links TRBV4-2 to TRBJ2-7; 9 bases map to TRBD2. The CDR3 sequence is 18 residues long. Per germline, CDR1 LGHNA and CDR2 YNFKEQ. The V segment lost 0 bases and the J segment 1 base; nucleotides outside the gene matches: 10. CDR3 sequence: CASSQEDRTTSGSYEQYF. CDR3 coding DNA: TGTGCCAGCAGCCAAGAAGATAGGACGACTAGCGGATCCTACGAGCAGTACTTC.

The chain employs TRBV2 and TRBJ1-1; TRBD1 might be the D (5 bases). Germline CDR1 is SNHLY and CDR2 is FYNNEI. The CDR3 spans 12 residues. Trimming removed 2 bases from V and 7 bases from J, with 8 bases in between. The CDR3 DNA reads as TGTGCCAGCAGTGAAAGGGGCCATGAAGCTTTCTTT. It encodes CASSERGHEAFF.

V and J are TRBV6-5 and TRBJ1-2, with a tentative D call TRBD1 (6 bases). CDR1 is MNHEY, CDR2 SVGAGI, per germline. Trimming took off 1 base at V and 0 bases at J, with 9 bases between the two ends. This CDR3 has 15 residues. The CDR3 reads CASSYLAGANYGYTF. CDR3 nucleotides: TGTGCCAGCAGTTACTTGGCAGGGGCTAACTATGGCTACACCTTC.

The gene calls are TRBV30 and TRBJ2-5, with 13 bases fitting TRBD2. CDR3 length: 16 amino acids. V gave up 0 bases and J gave up 4 bases; unmatched junction bases: 5. The germline V gene encodes CDR1 GTSNPN and CDR2 SVGIG (reference sequence). In nucleotides, the CDR3 is TGTGCCTGGAGTGTGACGGGACTAGCGGGAACAGAGACCCAGTACTTC. Translated: CAWSVTGLAGTETQYF.

V gene TRBV7-9 combines with J gene TRBJ1-4; no clear D gene. The CDR3 contains 14 residues. The germline gives CDR1 SEHNR, CDR2 FQNEAQ (reference sequence). With 5 bases removed from V and 8 bases from J, the gap between germline ends came to 15 bases. The CDR3 sequence is CASSPIREGEKLFF. The CDR3 DNA sequence: TGTGCCAGCAGCCCTATTAGGGAGGGCGAAAAACTGTTTTTT.

J is TRBJ2-3 and V is TRBV14; 8 bases match TRBD1. Trimming cost V 3 bases and J 5 bases; bases outside gene matches: 4. The CDR3 has 14 residues. The germline V gene encodes CDR1 SGHDN and CDR2 FVKESK. The CDR3 is CASSQGTGRDTQYF. CDR3 nucleotide sequence: TGTGCCAGCAGCCAGGGGACAGGTAGAGATACGCAGTATTTT. Complete variable domain (other parts from reference TRBV14 and TRBJ2-3): EAGVTQFPSHSVIEKGQTVTLRCDPISGHDNLYWYRRVMGKEIKFLLHFVKESKQDESGMPNNRFLAERTGGTYSTLKVQPAELEDSGVYFCASSQGTGRDTQYFGPGTRLTVL.

DNA of the CDR3: TGTGCCAGCAGCTTGCTAGCGGGAGGGAACACCGGGGAGCTGTTTTTT. This encodes CASSLLAGGNTGELFF. V and J are TRBV5-5 and TRBJ2-2; 11 nucleotides match TRBD2. The trim removed 1 base at V and 1 base at J, leaving 0 bases unmatched. The CDR3 contains 16 residues. CDR1 is SGHKS, CDR2 YYEKEE, per germline (reference sequence).